The source of this T cell receptor beta chain is a study of blood T cell repertoires in COVID-19. Study-wide context: T cells, B-cell-depleted T cells, or PBMCs provided the cDNA or gDNA that served as material.

The Seattle site enrolled patients during active infection and followed them longitudinally. Study processing details: Cell counts per sample came from amplifying reference gene primers. Generated by immunoSEQ multiplex PCR, the TCRdb table keeps only in-frame clones and is missing some. The V and J calls and the clone size are those of that table, but D and trimming were determined from the DNA. The sample yields 350,000 or so clones, roughly nine tenths seen once. The J segment lost 3 bases and the V segment lost 2 bases, leaving 4 bases of the junction unmatched. The CDR3 has 15 amino acids. Looked up from germline, CDR1 is SGHTS and CDR2 is YDEGEE.

Material for sequencing was peripheral blood. The receptor's source is an older woman with COVID-19, enrolled during active disease. J is TRBJ1-5 and V is TRBV5-8; 8 positions match TRBD1. CDR3 in DNA: TGTGCCAGCAGCTTACAGGGGGGGCTCAATCAGCCCCAGCATTTT. Encoded protein: CASSLQGGLNQPQHF.